Listed below are T cell receptor beta chains from one sample, sequenced in a study of cytomegalovirus exposure and HLA in healthy donors. The method was immunoSEQ multiplex PCR; TCRdb's version includes in-frame clones alone and lacks a portion of them. The repertoire has some 150,000 clones, roughly nine tenths of them found once; the top ten carry around 0.7%. The source material was PBMCs. The receptors stem from a man between 18 and 29 years old in good health and CMV-seronegative. Each CDR3 is given with its conserved first and last residue. The order of the fields is V gene, CDR3 length, clone size, J gene, D gene, CDR3 protein, CDR3 DNA. The D gene is left open where the match is weak. For some rows the clone size is stated as once, few or many, or as a class when expanded; others skip it.

>TRBV27|15|NA|TRBJ1-2|TRBD1
CASSSRNDRAHGYTF
TGTGCCAGCAGTTCCCGTAATGACAGGGCCCATGGCTACACCTTC
>TRBV30|14|NA|TRBJ2-5|TRBD1
CAWSVSRGWETQYF
TGTGCCTGGAGTGTTTCCAGGGGGTGGGAGACCCAGTACTTC
>TRBV6-1|15|NA|TRBJ2-5|TRBD1
CASRTNPGGQETQYF
TGTGCCAGCAGAACAAACCCAGGGGGCCAAGAGACCCAGTACTTC
>TRBV30|16|NA|TRBJ2-3|TRBD2
CAWSGLAGGITDTQYF
TGTGCCTGGAGTGGACTAGCGGGAGGGATCACAGATACGCAGTATTTT
>TRBV7-2|17|NA|TRBJ1-4|TRBD1
CASSTRSRQGANEKLFF
TGTGCCAGCAGCACCAGATCCAGACAGGGGGCTAATGAAAAACTGTTTTTT
>TRBV30|13|NA|TRBJ2-5|TRBD2
CAWCRRERETQYF
TGTGCCTGGTGTCGGCGGGAGAGGGAGACCCAGTACTTC
>TRBV5-1|14|NA|TRBJ2-7|NA
CASSLRGGLNEQYF
TGCGCCAGCAGCTTGAGAGGGGGTCTAAACGAGCAGTACTTC
>TRBV12-5|18|once|TRBJ2-1|TRBD2
CASGLVGMTSGSSGEQFF
TGTGCTAGTGGTTTGGTAGGTATGACTAGCGGGAGCTCTGGTGAGCAGTTCTTC
>TRBV6-5|14|few|TRBJ2-7|TRBD1
CASSPNTGDREQYF
TGTGCCAGCAGTCCAAATACAGGGGATCGCGAGCAGTACTTC
>TRBV28|17|once|TRBJ2-5|TRBD2
CASSSLAGAPIQETQYF
TGTGCCAGCAGTTCCCTAGCGGGGGCGCCTATCCAAGAGACCCAGTACTTC
>TRBV29-1|13|NA|TRBJ1-6|NA
CSVAREPNSPLHF
TGCAGCGTTGCCCGGGAGCCCAATTCACCCCTCCACTTT
>TRBV6-1|14|once|TRBJ1-3|NA
CASSGAFLGNTIYF
TGTGCCAGCAGTGGAGCCTTTCTGGGAAACACCATATATTTT
>TRBV11-1|16|NA|TRBJ2-5|TRBD2
CASSLVEGGSQETQYF
TGTGCCAGCAGCTTAGTGGAGGGAGGGAGCCAAGAGACCCAGTACTTC
>TRBV30|14|NA|TRBJ2-5|TRBD1
CAWSRDRAQETQYF
TGTGCCTGGAGTCGGGACAGGGCCCAAGAGACCCAGTACTTC
>TRBV7-2|15|NA|TRBJ1-5|NA
CASSLRGYSNQPQHF
TGTGCCAGCAGCTTAAGGGGATATAGCAATCAGCCCCAGCATTTT
>TRBV15|14|NA|TRBJ1-5|NA
CATSRGAEYQPQHF
TGTGCCACCAGCAGAGGGGCAGAATATCAGCCCCAGCATTTT
>TRBV7-2|13|NA|TRBJ1-2|NA
CASSSGAGYGYTF
TGTGCCAGCAGCTCTGGGGCGGGATATGGCTACACCTTC
>TRBV7-2|11|NA|TRBJ2-5|NA
CASSAQETQYF
TGTGCCAGCAGCGCCCAGGAGACCCAGTACTTC